The 27 T cell receptor beta chains below all came from one sample that was sequenced in a study of blood T cells in healthy people across ages. For the second PCR, which ran for roughly 6 to 12 cycles, a sample-barcoded 5' primer and a J-beta primer mix were used. Using its own MiXCR run on the 5' RACE reads, TCRdb lists one record per CDR3 protein. Of about 1.5 million distinct CDR3 sequences in the sample, about 40% were seen once. Specimen: blood. The receptors were gathered from a woman aged 18-29 years in good health.

A few counts support this clonotype. The J gene is TRBJ2-7, the V gene TRBV4-1; the D is unclear. In germline, CDR1 is MGHRA, CDR2 YSYEKL. The length of the CDR3 is 16 residues. The V and J ends lost 3 bases and 4 bases respectively, with 19 bases between them. The DNA of the CDR3 is TGCGCCAGCAGCCACCCCGGCCCTTTTTTGGCTTACGAGCAGTACTTC. It yields the protein CASSHPGPFLAYEQYF.

This clonotype has only a few counts. The genes are TRBV4-1 and TRBJ2-3; D remains ambiguous. Germline V CDR1 and CDR2: MGHRA, YSYEKL. V lost 3 bases and J lost 1, with 8 bases in between. This CDR3 has 14 amino acids. CDR3 loop: CASSHALRTDTQYF. The CDR3 DNA reads as TGCGCCAGCAGCCATGCTTTACGCACAGATACGCAGTATTTT.

The rearrangement links TRBV6-2 or TRBV6-3 to TRBJ1-1; D is unclear. The germline V gene encodes CDR1 MNHEY and CDR2 SVGEGT. The CDR3 runs to 12 residues. Trimming shortened V by 8 bases and J by 4 bases, and 11 bases separated the two germline ends. The CDR3 nucleotides are TGTGCCAGCGTTAGAAGTAGCACTGAAGCTTTCTTT. Residues: CASVRSSTEAFF.

The V call is TRBV10-3, the J call TRBJ1-6; 9 bases map to TRBD1. The CDR3 consists of 15 residues. Trimming took 7 bases from V and 3 from J; bases not matched to a gene: 4. Germline CDR1 reads ENHRY; CDR2 reads SYGVKD. The CDR3 loop is CAITPDRGYNSPLHF. The CDR3 DNA sequence: TGTGCCATCACTCCGGACAGGGGCTATAATTCACCCCTCCACTTT.

In its sample, this clonotype was seen a few times. V usage is TRBV7-2 and J usage is TRBJ2-7; 7 nucleotides line up with TRBD2. The CDR3 totals 16 residues. The V segment lost 4 bases and the J segment 0 bases; nucleotides outside the gene matches: 9. The germline V gene has CDR1 SGHTA and CDR2 FQGNSA. CDR3 nucleotide sequence: TGTGCCAGCAGCTCACACGCTAGCGGACGCTCCTACGAGCAGTACTTC. Translated, it gives CASSSHASGRSYEQYF.

A few counts support this clonotype. V and J are TRBV6-5 and TRBJ2-5; D call uncertain. The J call may be faulty, since TRBJ2-7 better matches the DNA end. This CDR3 has 16 residues. The germline gives CDR1 MNHEY, CDR2 SVGAGI. The CDR3 spells CASTYVSSPTTYEQYF. The CDR3 coding sequence is TGTGCCAGCACCTACGTATCATCTCCTACGACCTACGAGCAGTACTTC.

Only a few counts were recorded for this clonotype. The rearrangement joins TRBV4-1 to TRBJ2-4, with 8 bases lining up with TRBD1. The J call may not be correct, given that the DNA end is closer to TRBJ2-5. Germline V CDR1 and CDR2: MGHRA, YSYEKL. The CDR3 spans 15 residues. The CDR3 nucleotides are TGCGCCAGCAGCCATAGGACAGGGACCCTCGAGACCCAGTACTTC. This codes for CASSHRTGTLETQYF.

The chain is built from TRBV5-5 and TRBJ1-1; 9 bases are shared with TRBD1. The V gene's germline CDR1 is SGHKS and CDR2 YYEKEE (reference sequence). After removal of 7 bases from V and 4 bases from J, the junction contained 5 bases not matched to a gene. This CDR3 has 13 amino acids. CDR3 loop: CASYRGLGTEAFF. The CDR3 nucleotides read TGTGCCAGCTACAGGGGGCTGGGCACTGAAGCTTTCTTT.

As concerns this clonotype: With a much larger clone just one base away, this may be a read error. J is TRBJ1-1 and V is TRBV4-2, with D unresolved. Germline CDR1 reads LGHNA; CDR2 reads YNFKEQ. The CDR3 sequence is 11 residues long. CDR3 sequence: CANSWNTEAFF. DNA for the CDR3: TGTGCCAACAGCTGGAACACTGAAGCTTTCTTT.

V usage is TRBV3-1 and J usage is TRBJ1-2; no definite D call. Trimming stripped 0 bases from V and 9 bases from J, with 14 bases between. The germline gives CDR1 LGHDT, CDR2 YNNKEL (reference sequence). The CDR3 contains 14 residues. The CDR3 nucleotides read TGTGCCAGCAGCCAAGAGATATCGGAAGGAAGCTACACCTTC. It encodes CASSQEISEGSYTF.

This clonotype was detected a few times. The chain couples TRBV12-3 or TRBV12-4 to TRBJ2-5; 11 bases agree with TRBD2. The CDR3 contains 17 residues. After removal of 0 bases from V and 1 base from J, the junction contained 4 bases not matched to a gene. The DNA of the CDR3 is TGTGCCAGCAGTTTAGCGCTGCTAGCGGGGGGCCAAGAGACCCAGTACTTC. This encodes CASSLALLAGGQETQYF.

A few counts support this clonotype. CDR3 region: CAISESEAPGTQYF. The CDR3 nucleotides read TGTGCCATCAGTGAGTCTGAGGCCCCCGGGACCCAGTACTTC. The chain combines TRBV10-3 with TRBJ2-5; D is unclear. Germline CDR1 ENHRY, CDR2 SYGVKD. The CDR3 runs 14 residues. V was clipped by 0 bases and J by 7 bases, with 12 bases between them.

This clonotype was seen many times. The chain has TRBV20-1 and TRBJ2-3, with D perhaps matching TRBD1 (5 bases). Germline V gene data show CDR1 as DFQATT and CDR2 as SNEGSKA (reference sequence). V lost 0 bases and J 0 bases, leaving 10 bases between the germline ends. The CDR3 is 15 residues long. CDR3: CSARDRQGSTDTQYF. The CDR3 nucleotides are TGCAGTGCTAGAGATCGGCAGGGCAGCACAGATACGCAGTATTTT.

This clonotype came up a few times. The J gene is TRBJ1-2, the V gene TRBV6-5; TRBD1 agrees at 7 bases. The CDR3 covers 13 residues. Trimming took 7 bases from V and 4 from J; bases not matched to a gene: 6. CDR1 and CDR2 from the germline V gene are MNHEY and SVGAGI. The CDR3, as DNA: TGTGCCAGCAAACAAGGGGGCTCCTATGGCTACACCTTC. It yields the protein CASKQGGSYGYTF.

The chain joins TRBV20-1 to TRBJ1-5; 10 positions agree with TRBD1. V shed 0 bases, J shed 2 bases, and the junction held 4 bases outside the gene matches. CDR1 and CDR2 from the germline V gene are DFQATT and SNEGSKA (reference sequence). This CDR3 region has 16 residues. This CDR3 reads CSARDSGTGGNQPQHF. The CDR3 region has the DNA TGCAGTGCTAGAGATAGTGGGACAGGGGGCAATCAGCCCCAGCATTTT.

This chain uses TRBV28 with TRBJ1-4, with D unresolved. CDR3 length: 12 residues. Germline V CDR1 and CDR2: MDHEN, SYDVKM. The V gene lost 10 bases and the J gene lost 1 base, with 7 bases spanning the gap. CDR3 amino acids: CATYGTNEKLFF. The DNA for the CDR3 is TGTGCCACCTACGGAACTAATGAAAAACTGTTTTTT.

This clonotype has a handful of counts. The gene calls are TRBV29-1 and TRBJ1-5; no firm D call. The CDR3 extends over 13 amino acids. Germline CDR1 and CDR2: SQVTM and ANQGSEA. Trimming took 4 bases from V and 2 from J, leaving 9 bases between them. The CDR3 protein is CSVAWAGNQPQHF. The DNA of the CDR3 is TGCAGCGTTGCTTGGGCAGGCAATCAGCCCCAGCATTTT.

This clonotype appeared a few times. The chain links TRBV25-1 to TRBJ2-7; 9 nucleotides match TRBD1. CDR3 length: 18 residues. Per germline, CDR1 MGHDK and CDR2 SYGVNS. Losses at the gene ends were 2 bases for V and 1 base for J; bases not matched to a gene: 12. CDR3 nucleotide sequence: TGTGCCAGCAGTGAAGGAAGGGTTAGGGGACAGGGTTCCTACGAGCAGTACTTC. Residues: CASSEGRVRGQGSYEQYF.

This clonotype was counted a few times. V is TRBV20-1 and J is TRBJ2-3, with D hard to call. CDR1 DFQATT and CDR2 SNEGSKA come from the germline V gene (reference sequence). Trimming shortened V by 0 bases and J by 5 bases, and 21 bases separated the two germline ends. CDR3 length equals 17 residues. CDR3 sequence (DNA): TGCAGTGCTAGAGAACCGAAACCCTTAGTCTCACGAGATACGCAGTATTTT. This codes for CSAREPKPLVSRDTQYF.

This clonotype occurred a few times. The chain is built from TRBV7-2 and TRBJ2-1; D not resolved. V lost 2 bases to trimming and J lost 10 bases, with 12 bases between them. The CDR3 consists of 13 residues. Germline V CDR1 and CDR2: SGHTA, FQGNSA. The CDR3: CASSLSPSGEQFF. The DNA for the CDR3 is TGTGCCAGCAGCTTATCTCCCTCTGGGGAGCAGTTCTTC.

The J gene is TRBJ2-7, the V gene TRBV6-2 or TRBV6-3, with TRBD2 matching over 11 bases. CDR1 and CDR2 from the germline V gene are MNHEY and SVGEGT. The junction had 12 bases not matched to a gene; V was cut back by 6 bases and J by 5 bases. The CDR3 totals 16 residues. The CDR3 reads CASRGLAGVLDDEQYF. CDR3 nucleotide sequence: TGTGCCAGCAGAGGACTAGCGGGCGTTCTCGACGACGAGCAGTACTTC.

There are a few counts of this clonotype. This sequence joins TRBV5-1 and TRBJ2-7; 8 positions agree with TRBD1. In germline, CDR1 is SGHRS, CDR2 YFSETQ. The length of the CDR3 is 14 residues. J gave up 5 bases and V 2 bases, and 6 bases lay outside the gene matches. This CDR3 reads CASSFGQGYNEQYF. CDR3 nucleotides: TGCGCCAGCAGCTTCGGACAGGGATATAACGAGCAGTACTTC.

This chain joins TRBV27 and TRBJ2-7, with 9 bases that match TRBD2. CDR1 and CDR2 (germline): MNHEY, SMNVEV (reference sequence). Trimming took 7 bases from V and 5 from J; bases not matched to a gene: 9. The CDR3 loop spans 14 amino acids. This chain's CDR3 is CASTKTSGYNEQYF. The CDR3 DNA sequence: TGTGCCAGCACCAAGACTAGCGGTTACAACGAGCAGTACTTC.

V gene TRBV2 combines with J gene TRBJ1-2; no reliable D call. From germline, CDR1 is SNHLY and CDR2 FYNNEI. Deletions cut 8 bases from V and 4 bases from J, with 14 bases between. The CDR3 has 13 residues. CDR3 loop: CASSDARGYGYTF. As DNA, the CDR3 is TGTGCCAGCTCGGACGCAAGAGGCTATGGCTACACCTTC. The entire variable domain, with the rest obtained from reference TRBV2 and TRBJ1-2, is as follows: EPEVTQTPSHQVTQMGQEVILRCVPISNHLYFYWYRQILGQKVEFLVSFYNNEISEKSEIFDDQFSVERPDGSNFTLKIRSTKLEDSAMYFCASSDARGYGYTFGSGTRLTVV.

The sample holds many counts of this clonotype. The V gene is TRBV12-3 or TRBV12-4, the J gene TRBJ2-1, with D hard to call. V lost 5 bases and J 6 bases, leaving 14 bases between the germline ends. This CDR3 is built from 14 residues. This CDR3 reads CASSPTRHGNEQFF. DNA of the CDR3: TGTGCCAGCAGTCCAACCAGACACGGCAATGAGCAGTTCTTC.

This chain connects TRBV29-1 to TRBJ2-5; 9 bases line up with TRBD2. The closer fit of TRBJ2-7 to the DNA end suggests the J call may be wrong. Looked up from germline, CDR1 is SQVTM and CDR2 is ANQGSEA. The CDR3 loop spans 12 amino acids. The CDR3 sequence is CSVVSGSHEQYF. The CDR3 DNA sequence: TGCAGCGTTGTTAGCGGGAGCCACGAGCAGTACTTC.

The CDR3 here is CASSQWGKLFF. The DNA of the CDR3 is TGTGCCAGCAGCCAGTGGGGAAAACTGTTTTTT. The rearrangement links TRBV3-1 to TRBJ1-4; D is ambiguous. The CDR3 consists of 11 residues. The germline V gene has CDR1 LGHDT and CDR2 YNNKEL (reference sequence). V lost 3 bases, J lost 10 bases, and 6 bases lay in between.